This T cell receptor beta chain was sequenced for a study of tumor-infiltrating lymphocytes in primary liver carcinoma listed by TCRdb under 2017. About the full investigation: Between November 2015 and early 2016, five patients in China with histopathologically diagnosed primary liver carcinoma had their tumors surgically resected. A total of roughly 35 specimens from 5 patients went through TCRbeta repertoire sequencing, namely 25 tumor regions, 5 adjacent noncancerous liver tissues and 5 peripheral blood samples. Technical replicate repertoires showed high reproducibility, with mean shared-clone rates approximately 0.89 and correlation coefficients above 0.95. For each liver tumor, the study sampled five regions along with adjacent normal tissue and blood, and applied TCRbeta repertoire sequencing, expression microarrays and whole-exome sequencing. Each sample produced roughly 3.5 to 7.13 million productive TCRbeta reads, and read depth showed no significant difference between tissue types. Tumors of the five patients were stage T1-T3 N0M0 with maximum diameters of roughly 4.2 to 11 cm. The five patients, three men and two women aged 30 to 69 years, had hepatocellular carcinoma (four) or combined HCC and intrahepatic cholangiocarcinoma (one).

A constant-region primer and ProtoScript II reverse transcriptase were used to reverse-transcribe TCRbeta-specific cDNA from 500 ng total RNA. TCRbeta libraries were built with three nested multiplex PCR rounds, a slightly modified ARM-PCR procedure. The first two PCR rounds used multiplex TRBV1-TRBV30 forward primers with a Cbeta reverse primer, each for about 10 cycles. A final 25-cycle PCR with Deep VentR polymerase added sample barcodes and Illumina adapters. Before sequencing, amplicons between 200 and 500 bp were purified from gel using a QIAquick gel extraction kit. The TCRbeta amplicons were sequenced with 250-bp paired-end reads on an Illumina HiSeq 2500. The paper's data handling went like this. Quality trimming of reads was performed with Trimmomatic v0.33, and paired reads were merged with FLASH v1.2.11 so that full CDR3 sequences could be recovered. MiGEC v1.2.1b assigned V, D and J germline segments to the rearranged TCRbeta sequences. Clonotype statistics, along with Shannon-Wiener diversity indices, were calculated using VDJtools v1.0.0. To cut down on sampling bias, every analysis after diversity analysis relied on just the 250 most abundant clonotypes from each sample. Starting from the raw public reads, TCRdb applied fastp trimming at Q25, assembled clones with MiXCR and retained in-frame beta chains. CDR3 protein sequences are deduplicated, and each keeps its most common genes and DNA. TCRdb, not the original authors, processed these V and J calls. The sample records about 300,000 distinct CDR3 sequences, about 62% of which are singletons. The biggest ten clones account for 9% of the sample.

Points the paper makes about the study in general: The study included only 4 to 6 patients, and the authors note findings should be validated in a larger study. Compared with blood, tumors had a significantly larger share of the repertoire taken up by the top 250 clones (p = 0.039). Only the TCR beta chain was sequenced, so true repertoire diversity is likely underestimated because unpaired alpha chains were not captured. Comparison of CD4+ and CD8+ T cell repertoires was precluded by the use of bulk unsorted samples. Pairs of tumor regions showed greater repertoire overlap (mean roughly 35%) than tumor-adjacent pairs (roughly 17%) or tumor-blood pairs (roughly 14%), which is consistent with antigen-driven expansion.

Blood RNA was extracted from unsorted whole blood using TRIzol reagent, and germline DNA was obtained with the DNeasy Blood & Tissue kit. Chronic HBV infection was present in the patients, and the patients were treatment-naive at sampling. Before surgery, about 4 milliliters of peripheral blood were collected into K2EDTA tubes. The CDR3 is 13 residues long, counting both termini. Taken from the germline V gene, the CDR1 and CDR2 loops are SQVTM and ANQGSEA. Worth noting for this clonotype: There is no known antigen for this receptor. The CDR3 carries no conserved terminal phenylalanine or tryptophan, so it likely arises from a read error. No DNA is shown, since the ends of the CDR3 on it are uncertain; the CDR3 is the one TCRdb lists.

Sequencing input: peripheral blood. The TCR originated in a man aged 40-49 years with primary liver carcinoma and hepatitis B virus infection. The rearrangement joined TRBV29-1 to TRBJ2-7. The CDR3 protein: CRMDGYYSKEEYL.